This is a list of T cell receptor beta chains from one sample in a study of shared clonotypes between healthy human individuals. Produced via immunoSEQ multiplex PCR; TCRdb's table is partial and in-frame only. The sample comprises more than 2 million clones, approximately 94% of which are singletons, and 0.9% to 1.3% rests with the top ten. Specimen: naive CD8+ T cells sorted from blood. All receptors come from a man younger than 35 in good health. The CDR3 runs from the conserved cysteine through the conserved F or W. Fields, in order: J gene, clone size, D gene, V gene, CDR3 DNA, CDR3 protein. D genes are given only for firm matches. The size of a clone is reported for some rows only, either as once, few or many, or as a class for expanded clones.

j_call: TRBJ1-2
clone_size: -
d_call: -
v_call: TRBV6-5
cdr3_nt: TGTGCCAGCAGTCCTACCGGAGGGTCCGACTATGGCTACACCTTC
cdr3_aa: CASSPTGGSDYGYTF

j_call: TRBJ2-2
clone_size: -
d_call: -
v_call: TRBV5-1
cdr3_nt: TGCGCCAGCAGCTTGGCCGAAGGGGACGGGGAGCTGTTTTTT
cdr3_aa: CASSLAEGDGELFF

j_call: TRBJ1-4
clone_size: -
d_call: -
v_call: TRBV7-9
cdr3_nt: TGTGCCAGCAGCTTAGGTAGTGTTCGGGAAAAACTGTTTTTT
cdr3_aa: CASSLGSVREKLFF

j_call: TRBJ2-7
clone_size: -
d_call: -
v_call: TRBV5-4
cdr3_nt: TGTGCCAGCAGCTTGTTCGGAGAGCAGTACTTC
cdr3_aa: CASSLFGEQYF

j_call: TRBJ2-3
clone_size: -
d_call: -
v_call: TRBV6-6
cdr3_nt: TGTGCCAGCAGTTATACTAGAATGCCCGGGCCAGATACGCAGTATTTT
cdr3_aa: CASSYTRMPGPDTQYF

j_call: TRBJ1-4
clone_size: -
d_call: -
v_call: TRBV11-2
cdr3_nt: TGTGCCAGCAGCTTAGATGACAACAGGGAGGGTGGTGAAAAACTGTTTTTT
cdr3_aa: CASSLDDNREGGEKLFF

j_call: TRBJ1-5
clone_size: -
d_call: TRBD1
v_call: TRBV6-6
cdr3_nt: TGTGCCAGCAGCCCAGGACAGGGAGGGCAGCCCCAGCATTTT
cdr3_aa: CASSPGQGGQPQHF

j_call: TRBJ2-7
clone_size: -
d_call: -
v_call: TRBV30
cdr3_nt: TGTGCCTGGAGTGTACTTTGGCGCGAGCAGTACTTC
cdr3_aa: CAWSVLWREQYF

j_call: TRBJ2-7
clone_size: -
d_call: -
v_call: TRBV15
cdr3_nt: TGTGCCACCAGCAGGGCTACAGGGCTTCGCGAGCAGTACTTC
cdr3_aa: CATSRATGLREQYF

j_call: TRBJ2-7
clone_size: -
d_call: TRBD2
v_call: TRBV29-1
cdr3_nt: TGCAGCGTCTCCGTAGGGACTAGCGGGGGTTCTTTCTCCTACGAGCAGTACTTC
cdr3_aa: CSVSVGTSGGSFSYEQYF

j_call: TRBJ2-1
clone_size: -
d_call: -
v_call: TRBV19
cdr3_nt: TGTGCCAGTAGTTGGGAGACTACTTACAATGAGCAGTTCTTC
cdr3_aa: CASSWETTYNEQFF

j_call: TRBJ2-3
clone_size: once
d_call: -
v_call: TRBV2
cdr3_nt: TGTGCCAGCAGCCCCGGGAGCCCGTCCGGCACAGATACGCAGTATTTT
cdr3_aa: CASSPGSPSGTDTQYF

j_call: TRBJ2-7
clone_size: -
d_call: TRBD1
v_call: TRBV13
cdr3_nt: TGTGCCAGCAGCTCGACGGACAGGGCCGAGCAGTACTTC
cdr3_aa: CASSSTDRAEQYF

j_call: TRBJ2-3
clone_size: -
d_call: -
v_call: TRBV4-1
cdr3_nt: TGCGCCAGCAGCCAAGACGGGGGCGATACGCAGTATTTT
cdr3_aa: CASSQDGGDTQYF

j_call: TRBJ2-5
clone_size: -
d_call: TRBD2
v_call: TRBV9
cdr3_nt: TGTGCCAGCAGCCTAGCGGTGGAAGCACAAGAGACCCAGTACTTC
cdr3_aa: CASSLAVEAQETQYF

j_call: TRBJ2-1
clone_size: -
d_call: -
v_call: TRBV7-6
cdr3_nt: TGTGCCAGCAGCTTAGGGGTCCAGTCTAATGAGCAGTTCTTC
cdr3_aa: CASSLGVQSNEQFF

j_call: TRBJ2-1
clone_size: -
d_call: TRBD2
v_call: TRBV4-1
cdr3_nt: TGCGCCAGCAGCCAAGAGGTAGGACTAGCGCCAATTGAGCAGTTCTTC
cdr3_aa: CASSQEVGLAPIEQFF

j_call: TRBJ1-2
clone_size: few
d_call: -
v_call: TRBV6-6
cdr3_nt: TGTGCCAGCAGTTACCCAAGGACAGATAAAAGCTATGGCTACACCTTC
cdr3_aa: CASSYPRTDKSYGYTF

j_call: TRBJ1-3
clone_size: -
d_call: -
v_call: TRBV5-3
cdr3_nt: TGTGCCAGAAGCTTGGAGGAGGACGAAGACACCATATATTTT
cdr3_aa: CARSLEEDEDTIYF

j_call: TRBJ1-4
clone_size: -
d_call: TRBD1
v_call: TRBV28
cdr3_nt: TGTGCCAGCAGACCCGACAGGGGTGAAAAACTGTTTTTT
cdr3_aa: CASRPDRGEKLFF

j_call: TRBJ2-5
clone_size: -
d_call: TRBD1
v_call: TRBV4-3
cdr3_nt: TGCGCCAGCAGCCAAGGGCAGGGGGCCGAGACCCAGTACTTC
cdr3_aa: CASSQGQGAETQYF

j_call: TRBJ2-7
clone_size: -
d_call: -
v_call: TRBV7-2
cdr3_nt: TGTGCCAGCAGCTACTTCCTCGACTACTCGGAGCAGTACTTC
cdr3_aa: CASSYFLDYSEQYF

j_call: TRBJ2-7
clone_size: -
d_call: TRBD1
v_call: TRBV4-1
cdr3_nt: TGCGCCAGCAGCCAGAGGGGGCAGGGAACCTACGAGCAGTACTTC
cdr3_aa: CASSQRGQGTYEQYF

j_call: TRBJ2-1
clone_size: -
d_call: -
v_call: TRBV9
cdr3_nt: TGTGCCAGCAGCGCTCAGCGGGCCCGGGATGAGCAGTTCTTC
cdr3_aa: CASSAQRARDEQFF

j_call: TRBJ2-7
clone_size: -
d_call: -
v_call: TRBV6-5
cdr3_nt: TGTGCCAGCAGTTACTCGAAGGAGCAGTACTTC
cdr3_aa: CASSYSKEQYF

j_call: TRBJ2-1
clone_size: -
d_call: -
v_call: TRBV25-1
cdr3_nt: TGTGCCAGCAGTCCCCACCCTGAGAACAATGAGCAGTTCTTC
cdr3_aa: CASSPHPENNEQFF

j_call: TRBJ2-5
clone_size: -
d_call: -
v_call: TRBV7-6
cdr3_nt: TGTGCCAGCAGCTTGATAGGCGGACAAGAGACCCAGTACTTC
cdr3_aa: CASSLIGGQETQYF

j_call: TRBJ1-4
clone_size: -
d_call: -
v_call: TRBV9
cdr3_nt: TGTGCCAGCAGCGCTGAGGGAGAAGGTAATGAAAAACTGTTTTTT
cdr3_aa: CASSAEGEGNEKLFF

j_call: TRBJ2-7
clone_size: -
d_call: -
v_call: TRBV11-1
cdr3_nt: TGTGCCAGCAGCTTATCGGGGTCCTACGAGCAGTACTTC
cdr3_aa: CASSLSGSYEQYF

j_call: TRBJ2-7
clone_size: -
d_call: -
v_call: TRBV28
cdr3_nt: TGTGCCAGCACCCCACTGACAGAATCAGGCTACGAGCAGTACTTC
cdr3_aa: CASTPLTESGYEQYF

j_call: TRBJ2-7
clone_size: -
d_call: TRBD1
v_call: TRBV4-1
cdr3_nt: TGCGCCAGCAGCCAGGGGACAGGGGGAGGATACGAGCAGTACTTC
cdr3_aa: CASSQGTGGGYEQYF

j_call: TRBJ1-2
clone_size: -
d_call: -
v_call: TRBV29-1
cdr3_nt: TGCAGCGTTGAGAGTAACTATGGCTACACCTTC
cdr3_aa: CSVESNYGYTF

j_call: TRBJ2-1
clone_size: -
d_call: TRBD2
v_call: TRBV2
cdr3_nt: TGTGCCAGCAGTGATTCCCCTAGCGGGGGTGGGAATGAGCAGTTCTTC
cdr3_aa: CASSDSPSGGGNEQFF

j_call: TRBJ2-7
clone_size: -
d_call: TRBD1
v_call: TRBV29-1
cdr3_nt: TGCAGCGTTCTGGTGAGGGACAGGCCCTACGAGCAGTACTTC
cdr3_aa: CSVLVRDRPYEQYF

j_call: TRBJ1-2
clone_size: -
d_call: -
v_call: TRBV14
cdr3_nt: TGTGCCAGCAGCCAAGCAGGGTTACCCTATGGCTACACCTTC
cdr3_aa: CASSQAGLPYGYTF

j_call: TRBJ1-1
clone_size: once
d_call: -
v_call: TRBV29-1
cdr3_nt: TGCAGCGTTGAGGGAGGATCTGAAGCTTTCTTT
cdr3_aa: CSVEGGSEAFF

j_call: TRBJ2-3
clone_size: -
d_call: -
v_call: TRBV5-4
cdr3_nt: TGTGCCAGCAGCTTGGCCCTGGATACGCAGTATTTT
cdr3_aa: CASSLALDTQYF

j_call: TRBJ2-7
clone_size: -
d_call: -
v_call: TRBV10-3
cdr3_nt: TGTGCCATCAGTGAGTCAAACAGGGTCCACGAGCAGTACTTC
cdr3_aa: CAISESNRVHEQYF

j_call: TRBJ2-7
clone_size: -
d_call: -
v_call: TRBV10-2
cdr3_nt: TGCGCCAGCAGTGAGCCAGTCAACGGCGGACCGAGCTCCTACGAGCAGTACTTC
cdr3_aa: CASSEPVNGGPSSYEQYF

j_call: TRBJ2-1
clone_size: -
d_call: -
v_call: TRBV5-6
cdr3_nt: TGTGCCAGCAGCTCCAACATCCAGTACCAGACGGGGAATGAGCAGTTCTTC
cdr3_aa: CASSSNIQYQTGNEQFF

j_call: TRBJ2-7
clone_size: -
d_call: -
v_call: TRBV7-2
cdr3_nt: TGTGCCAGCAGCTCAGACGGGGTGGCCGGGTACGAGCAGTACTTC
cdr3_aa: CASSSDGVAGYEQYF

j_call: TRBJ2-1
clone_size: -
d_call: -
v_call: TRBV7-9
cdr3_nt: TGTGCCAGCAATCCGGGCGGGTGGGAGCAGTTCTTC
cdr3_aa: CASNPGGWEQFF

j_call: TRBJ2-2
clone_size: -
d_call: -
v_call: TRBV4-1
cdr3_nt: TGCGCCAGCAGCCAAGATCCAGTGGCCGGGGAGCTGTTTTTT
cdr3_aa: CASSQDPVAGELFF

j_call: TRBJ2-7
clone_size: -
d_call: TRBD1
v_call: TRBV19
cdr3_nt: TGTGCCAGACTTACAGGGGGCCTCAAATACGAGCAGTACTTC
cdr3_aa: CARLTGGLKYEQYF

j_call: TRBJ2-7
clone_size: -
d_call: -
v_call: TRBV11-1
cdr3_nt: TGTGCCAGCAGCTTAGCCGTTAACGAGCAGTACTTC
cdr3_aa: CASSLAVNEQYF

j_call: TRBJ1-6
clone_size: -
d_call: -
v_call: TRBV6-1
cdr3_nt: TGTGCCAGCACTATCAAGGGGGGCTGGGAACCCCTCCACTTT
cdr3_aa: CASTIKGGWEPLHF

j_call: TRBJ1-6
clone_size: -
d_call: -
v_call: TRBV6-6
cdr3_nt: TGTGCCATCTCCCCGACGCCCCTCGGTAATTCACCCCTCCACTTT
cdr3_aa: CAISPTPLGNSPLHF

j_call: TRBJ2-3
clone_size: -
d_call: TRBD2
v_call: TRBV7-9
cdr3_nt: TGTGCCAGCAGCCCGAGCGGGAGGGGCGGTTATACGCAGTATTTT
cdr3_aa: CASSPSGRGGYTQYF

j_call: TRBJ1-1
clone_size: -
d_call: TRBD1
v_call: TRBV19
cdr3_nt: TGTGCCAGTAGTCCTTGGACAGGAGCGAACACTGAAGCTTTCTTT
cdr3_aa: CASSPWTGANTEAFF

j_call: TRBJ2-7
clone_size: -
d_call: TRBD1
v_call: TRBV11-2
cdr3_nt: TGTGCCAGCAGCTTAGGGAGGACAGGGGGTAACGAGCAGTACTTC
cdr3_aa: CASSLGRTGGNEQYF

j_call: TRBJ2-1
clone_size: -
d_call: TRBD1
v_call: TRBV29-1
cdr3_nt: TGCAGCGTTGAGACAGGGGGAGGTGAGCAGTTCTTC
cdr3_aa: CSVETGGGEQFF

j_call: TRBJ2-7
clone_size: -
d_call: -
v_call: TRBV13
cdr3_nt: TGTGCCAGCAGCTTAGGACGGGACGGGGAGCAGTACTTC
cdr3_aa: CASSLGRDGEQYF

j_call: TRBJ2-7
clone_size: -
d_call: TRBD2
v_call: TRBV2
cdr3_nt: TGTGCCAGCAGTGGAATTCCAGGGACTACAAGTTACGAGCAGTACTTC
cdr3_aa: CASSGIPGTTSYEQYF

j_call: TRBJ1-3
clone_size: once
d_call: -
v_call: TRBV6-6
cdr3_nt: TGTGCCAGCAGTTTTTACGGGGGTGGAAACACCATATATTTT
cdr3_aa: CASSFYGGGNTIYF

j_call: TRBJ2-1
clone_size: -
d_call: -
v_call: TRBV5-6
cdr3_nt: TGTGCCAGCAGCTTGGGAAGGCGGGGTCCCTACAATGAGCAGTTCTTC
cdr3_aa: CASSLGRRGPYNEQFF

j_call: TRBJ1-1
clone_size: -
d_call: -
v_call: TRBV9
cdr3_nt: TGTGCCAGCAGCGTAGACGGGGAGGGCAAGAACACTGAAGCTTTCTTT
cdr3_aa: CASSVDGEGKNTEAFF

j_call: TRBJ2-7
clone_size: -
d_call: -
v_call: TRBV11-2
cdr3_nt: TGTGCCAGCAGCTTAGGGCCAGGAGGAGGCTACGAGCAGTACTTC
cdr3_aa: CASSLGPGGGYEQYF

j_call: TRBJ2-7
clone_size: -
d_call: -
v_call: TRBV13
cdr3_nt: TGTGCCAGCAGCTTAGAAACGTCTAAGCAGGGCAACTACGAGCAGTACTTC
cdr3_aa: CASSLETSKQGNYEQYF

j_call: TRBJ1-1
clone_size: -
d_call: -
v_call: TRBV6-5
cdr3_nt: TGTGCCAGCAGTTACTCGTCGGGACTGAACACTGAAGCTTTCTTT
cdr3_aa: CASSYSSGLNTEAFF